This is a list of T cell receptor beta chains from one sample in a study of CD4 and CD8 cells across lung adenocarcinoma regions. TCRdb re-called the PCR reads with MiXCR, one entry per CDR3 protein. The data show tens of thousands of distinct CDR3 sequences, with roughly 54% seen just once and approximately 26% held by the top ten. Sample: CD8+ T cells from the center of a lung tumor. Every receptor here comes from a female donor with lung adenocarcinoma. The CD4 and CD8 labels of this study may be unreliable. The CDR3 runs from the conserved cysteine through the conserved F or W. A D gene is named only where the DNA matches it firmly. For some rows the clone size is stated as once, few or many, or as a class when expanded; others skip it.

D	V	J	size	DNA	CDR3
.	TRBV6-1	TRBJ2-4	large	TGTGCCAGCAGTGGTAGTAGCGGAACCAAAAACATTCAGTACTTC	CASSGSSGTKNIQYF
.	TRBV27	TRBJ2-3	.	TGTGCCAGCAGTCTTACGGGAGTGGGTACAGATACGCAGTATTTT	CASSLTGVGTDTQYF
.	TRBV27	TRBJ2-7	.	TGTGCCAGCAGTCCCTGGGCGGGGACAGCCGAGTACGAGCAGTACTTC	CASSPWAGTAEYEQYF
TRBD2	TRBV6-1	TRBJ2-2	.	TGTGCCAGCAGGCGGGGGGAGGCGGGAGGTCTCACCGGGGAGCTGTTTTTT	CASRRGEAGGLTGELFF
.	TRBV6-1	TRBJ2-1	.	TGTGCCAGCAGTCAAACCCCCGGCAATGAGCAGTTCTTC	CASSQTPGNEQFF
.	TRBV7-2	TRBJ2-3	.	TGTGCCAGCAGCTTCAGCCCCCGTCAGGACCCAGGAGATACGCAGTATTTT	CASSFSPRQDPGDTQYF
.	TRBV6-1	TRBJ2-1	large	TGTGCCAGCAGCTTGAGCAATGAGCAGTTCTTC	CASSLSNEQFF
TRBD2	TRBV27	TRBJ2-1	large	TGTGCCAGCAGCAGAGGACTAGCGGGAGCCTACAATGAGCAGTTCTTC	CASSRGLAGAYNEQFF
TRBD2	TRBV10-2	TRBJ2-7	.	TGCGCCAGCAGTGGTCGGGAGGGCCTCTTAAGCTCCTACGAGCAGTACTTC	CASSGREGLLSSYEQYF
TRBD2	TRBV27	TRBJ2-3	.	TGTGCCAGCAGTTTATGGGGACTAGCGGGAAATTTTCCAGATACGCAGTATTTT	CASSLWGLAGNFPDTQYF
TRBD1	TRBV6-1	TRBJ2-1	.	TGTGCCAGCAGGTCACCGATCCGGGACAGGGGTAATGAGCAGTTCTTC	CASRSPIRDRGNEQFF
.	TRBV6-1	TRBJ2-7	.	TGTCGCAGCACGGGGCTAGGAACCACAAATACGCAGTACTTC	CRSTGLGTTNTQYF
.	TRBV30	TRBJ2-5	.	TGTGCCTGGAAAAGTAGGTTCGTCCAAGAGACCCAGTACTTC	CAWKSRFVQETQYF
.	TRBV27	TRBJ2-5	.	TGTGCCAGCAGTTTATCGGCCCCATCCTTCGCCGCTCAAGAGACCCAGTACTTC	CASSLSAPSFAAQETQYF
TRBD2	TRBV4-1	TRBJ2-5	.	TGCGCCAGCAGCCAAACGACTAGCGGCGGAGGGGATGAGCAGTACTTC	CASSQTTSGGGDEQYF
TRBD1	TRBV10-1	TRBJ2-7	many	TGCGCCAGCAGTCGCGACAGGGGTTACGAGCAGTACTTC	CASSRDRGYEQYF
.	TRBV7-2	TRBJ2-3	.	TGTGCCAGCAAAGCGGCCGCAGATACGCAGTATTTT	CASKAAADTQYF
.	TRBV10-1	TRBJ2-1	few	TGCGCCAGCAGTGAGTCTGGGGCGGACAATGAGCAGTTCTTC	CASSESGADNEQFF
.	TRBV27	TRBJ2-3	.	TGTGCCAGCGGGGTAAAGGGGAACGGGGGTCCAGATACGCAGTATTTT	CASGVKGNGGPDTQYF
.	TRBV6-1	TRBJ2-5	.	TGTGCCAGGGGTGGCGGGGGCGGAGCCCAAGACATCCAGTACTTC	CARGGGGGAQDIQYF
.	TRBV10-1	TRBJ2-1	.	TGCGCCACCAGCGTGGGGCCCTACAATGAGCAGTTCTTC	CATSVGPYNEQFF
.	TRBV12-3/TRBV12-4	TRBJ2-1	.	TGTGCCAGCAGTCGGACGCGGACCCCCGAGCAGTTCTTC	CASSRTRTPEQFF